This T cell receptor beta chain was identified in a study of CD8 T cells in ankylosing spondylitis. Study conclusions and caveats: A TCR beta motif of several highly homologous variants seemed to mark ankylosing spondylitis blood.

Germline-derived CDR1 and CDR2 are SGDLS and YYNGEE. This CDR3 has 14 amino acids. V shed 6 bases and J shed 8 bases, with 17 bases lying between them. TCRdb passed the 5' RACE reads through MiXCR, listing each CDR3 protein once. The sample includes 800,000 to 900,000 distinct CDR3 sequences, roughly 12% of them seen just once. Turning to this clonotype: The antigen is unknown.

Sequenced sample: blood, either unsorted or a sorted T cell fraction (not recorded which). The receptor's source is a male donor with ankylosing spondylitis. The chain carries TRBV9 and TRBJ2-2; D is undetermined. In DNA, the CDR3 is TGTGCCAGCAAGGTCGGGCCTTTTACTGGGGAGCTGTTTTTT. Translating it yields CASKVGPFTGELFF.